These 17 T cell receptor beta chains were sequenced from one sample in a study of cytomegalovirus exposure and HLA in healthy donors. PCR amplification relied on 60 Vbeta primers (plus 13 Jbeta primers). Libraries were prepared by immunoSEQ multiplex PCR; TCRdb keeps only in-frame clonotypes and omits some of them. The data hold 150,000 or so clones, with approximately 80% observed a single time. Sequenced: PBMCs. These receptors all stem from a man in his forties or fifties in good health and CMV-seropositive.

The J gene is TRBJ2-7, the V gene TRBV7-6, with no clear D. Germline V gene lookup returns CDR1 SGHVS and CDR2 FNYEAQ. The CDR3 totals 14 residues. Trimming removed 1 base at V and 1 base at J, with 8 bases between. DNA for the CDR3: TGTGCCAGCAGCTTAGGTTCTTTATCCTACGAGCAGTACTTC. Amino acids: CASSLGSLSYEQYF.

For this clone: The junction and the germline gene differ at one end; a read error may be behind it. The chain couples TRBV18 to TRBJ1-5, with D hard to call. Germline V gene data show CDR1 as KGHSH and CDR2 as LQKENI. This CDR3 is built from 13 residues. CDR3 nucleotides: TGTGCCAGCCCACCGGGCCGTGATCAGCCCCAGCATTTT. This gives the protein CASPPGRDQPQHF.

This rearrangement joins TRBV6-5 to TRBJ1-4; TRBD1 matches at 9 bases. Germline-derived CDR1 and CDR2 are MNHEY and SVGAGI. The J segment lost 6 bases and the V segment lost 9 bases, leaving 5 bases of the junction unmatched. The CDR3 runs to 13 residues. For the CDR3, the DNA is TGTGCCAGAAGACGACAGGGGGATGAAAAACTGTTTTTT. Amino acids: CARRRQGDEKLFF.

The CDR3 region has the DNA TGTGCCAGCAGTTTCCCGGAGCCGACAGGGATTAACTATGGCTACACCTTC. It encodes CASSFPEPTGINYGYTF. This rearrangement joins TRBV28 to TRBJ1-2; TRBD1 agrees at 7 bases. CDR1 MDHEN and CDR2 SYDVKM come from the germline V gene. The CDR3 extends over 17 amino acids. The junction had 11 bases not matched to a gene; V was cut back by 3 bases and J by 1 base.

Details on this clone: Relative to the germline gene, one junction end is altered; a read error may explain this. The J gene is TRBJ2-5, the V gene TRBV18; no reliable D call. The CDR3 is 13 residues long. Per the germline V gene, CDR1 is KGHSH and CDR2 is LQKENI. CDR3 protein: CASPPNSQETQYF. DNA for the CDR3: TGTGCCAGCCCACCAAACAGCCAAGAGACCCAGTACTTC.

The gene calls are TRBV7-8 and TRBJ1-2, with 9 bases matching TRBD1. V shed 0 bases and J 3 bases; nucleotides not matched to a gene: 11. Per the germline V gene, CDR1 is SGHVS and CDR2 is FQNEAQ. CDR3 length equals 18 residues. The CDR3 sequence: CASSLAGKGTGNYYGYTF. The CDR3 DNA follows: TGTGCCAGCAGCTTAGCGGGGAAAGGGACAGGGAATTACTATGGCTACACCTTC.

The chain employs TRBV5-1 and TRBJ1-1, with no clear D. V dropped 2 bases and J dropped 2 bases, with 16 bases sitting between them. The germline CDR1 and CDR2 sequences are SGHRS and YFSETQ. The CDR3 runs to 16 residues. As DNA, the CDR3 is TGCGCCAGCAGCTTATTCGAGAAAAGAGTAAACACTGAAGCTTTCTTT. As protein: CASSLFEKRVNTEAFF.

The rearrangement joins TRBV18 to TRBJ2-7; D is possibly TRBD2 (5 bases). The CDR3 runs 14 residues. CDR1 and CDR2 (germline): KGHSH, LQKENI. The ends were cut back, 6 bases at V and 1 base at J, with 13 bases in the middle. CDR3 residues: CASSPRTGSYEQYF. The CDR3 nucleotides are TGTGCCAGCTCCCCGCGGACTGGTTCCTACGAGCAGTACTTC.

The gene calls are TRBV6-4 and TRBJ2-2; the D is unclear. V was cut by 5 bases and J by 1 base, with 11 bases left in between. The CDR3 length is 15 residues. Per the germline V gene, CDR1 is MRHNA and CDR2 is SNTAGT. CDR3 amino acids: CASSPTRLNTGELFF. The CDR3 bases are TGTGCCAGCAGTCCGACAAGATTGAACACCGGGGAGCTGTTTTTT.

In this sample, this clone turned up once. J is TRBJ2-7 and V is TRBV11-3; 8 bases map to TRBD1. With V trimmed by 0 bases and J by 6 bases, 10 bases remained unmatched. Germline CDR1 is SGHNT and CDR2 is YENEEA. CDR3 size: 16 residues. The CDR3 loop is CASSLDRGQGTSEQYF. DNA for the CDR3: TGTGCCAGCAGCTTAGATCGAGGACAGGGAACTTCCGAGCAGTACTTC.

This clone was recorded a few times. This chain links TRBV5-1 with TRBJ2-5, with 12 bases that match TRBD2. V gave up 7 bases and J gave up 5 bases; unmatched junction bases: 9. This CDR3 contains 15 residues. Germline V lookup: CDR1 SGHRS, CDR2 YFSETQ. The DNA for the CDR3 is TGCGCCAGCGTCCTAGCGGGAGGGCCGGGGGAGACCCAGTACTTC. Amino acids: CASVLAGGPGETQYF.

The V gene is TRBV5-4, the J gene TRBJ2-6; the D is unclear. V lost 1 base and J 4 bases, leaving 3 bases between the germline ends. Germline V gene sequence: CDR1 SGHNT, CDR2 YYREEE (reference sequence). The length of the CDR3 is 13 residues. As DNA, the CDR3 is TGTGCCAGCAGCTTGAGCGGGGCCAACGTCCTGACTTTC. Amino acids: CASSLSGANVLTF.

This clone was found a few times. The CDR3 sequence is CASTPDAGGTEAFF. The CDR3 DNA reads TGCGCCAGCACTCCAGACGCAGGGGGGACTGAAGCTTTCTTT. V gene TRBV5-1 combines with J gene TRBJ1-1, with 7 positions matching TRBD1. With V trimmed by 6 bases and J by 5 bases, 10 bases remained unmatched. The germline V gene has CDR1 SGHRS and CDR2 YFSETQ. This CDR3 has 14 amino acids.

V usage is TRBV29-1 and J usage is TRBJ2-3; 8 bases map to TRBD2. The ends lost 4 bases at V and 2 bases at J; junction bases unmatched: 5. The CDR3 sequence is 14 residues long. Germline values: CDR1 SQVTM, CDR2 ANQGSEA. Here the CDR3 DNA reads TGCAGCGTTGGGCTAGCGGGCCCCACAGATACGCAGTATTTT. Translated: CSVGLAGPTDTQYF.

The V gene is TRBV25-1, the J gene TRBJ2-3; TRBD1 agrees at 7 bases. Germline V gene lookup returns CDR1 MGHDK and CDR2 SYGVNS. V gave up 7 bases and J gave up 6 bases; unmatched junction bases: 7. CDR3 length equals 13 residues. CDR3 DNA: TGTGCCAGCACCCCCTCACAGGGGGATACGCAGTATTTT. Its protein is CASTPSQGDTQYF.

This chain uses TRBV9 with TRBJ2-2; TRBD1 matches at 12 bases. The CDR3 totals 18 residues. Germline CDR1 is SGDLS and CDR2 is YYNGEE. The V segment lost 3 bases and the J segment 6 bases; nucleotides outside the gene matches: 12. The CDR3 nucleotides read TGTGCCAGCAGCGCCGGGACAGGGGGCGATTACCGTCCCGGGGAGCTGTTTTTT. Translated: CASSAGTGGDYRPGELFF.

The chain couples TRBV27 to TRBJ1-5; weak D call: TRBD1 (6 bases). This CDR3 is 13 amino acids long. Germline V gives CDR1 MNHEY, CDR2 SMNVEV (reference sequence). Trimming removed 3 bases from V and 5 bases from J, with 8 bases in between. The CDR3 is CASSFRGDQPQHF. The CDR3 region has the DNA TGTGCCAGCAGTTTCAGGGGAGATCAGCCCCAGCATTTT.